Sequencing of this T cell receptor beta chain was carried out in a study of blood T cell repertoires in COVID-19. Study-level information: The United States, Italy and Spain provided the acute and convalescent COVID-19 samples. PBMCs, B-cell-depleted T cells, or T cells provided the cDNA or gDNA that made up the material.

Authors' methods: Reference gene primer amplification yielded estimated nucleated cell counts. Produced via immunoSEQ multiplex PCR; TCRdb's table is partial and in-frame only. The V and J calls and the clone size are those of that table, but D and trimming were determined from the DNA. The repertoire has fewer than 200,000 clones, 85% to 90% of them found once; the top ten carry more than 2%. Trimming pared 1 base from V and 4 bases from J, leaving 8 bases between. The CDR3 is 13 amino acids. Germline V gene sequence: CDR1 LGHDT, CDR2 YNNKEL (reference sequence). This chain joins TRBV3-1 (or the pseudogene TRBV3-2) and TRBJ2-7; unclear D gene. This TCR was sampled from a man aged 50-60 years who had recovered from COVID-19. The specimen sequenced was peripheral blood. The CDR3 sequence: CASSQVLQYEQYF. The CDR3 DNA is TGTGCCAGCAGCCAAGTTTTACAATACGAGCAGTACTTC.